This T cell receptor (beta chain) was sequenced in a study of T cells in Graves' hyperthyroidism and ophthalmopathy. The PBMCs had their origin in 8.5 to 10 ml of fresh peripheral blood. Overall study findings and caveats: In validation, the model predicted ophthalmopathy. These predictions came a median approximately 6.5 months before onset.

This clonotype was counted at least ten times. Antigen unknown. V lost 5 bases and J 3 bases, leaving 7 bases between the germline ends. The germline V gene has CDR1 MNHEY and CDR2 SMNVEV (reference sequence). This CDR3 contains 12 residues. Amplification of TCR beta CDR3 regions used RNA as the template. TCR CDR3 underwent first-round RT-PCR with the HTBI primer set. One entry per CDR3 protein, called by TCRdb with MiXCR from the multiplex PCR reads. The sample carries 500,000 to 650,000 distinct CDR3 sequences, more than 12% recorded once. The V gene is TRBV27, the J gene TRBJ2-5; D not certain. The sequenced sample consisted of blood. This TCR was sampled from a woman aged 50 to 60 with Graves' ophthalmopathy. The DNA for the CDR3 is TGTGCCAGCAGTCACCCAGAAGAGACCCAGTACTTC. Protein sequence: CASSHPEETQYF.